The 3 T cell receptor beta chains reported below all come from one sample, sequenced in a study of cytomegalovirus exposure and HLA in healthy donors. PCR was performed using 60 Vbeta and 13 Jbeta primers. Profiled with immunoSEQ multiplex PCR; TCRdb holds only in-frame clones, not every one. This sample contains approximately 110,000 clones. The sample taken for sequencing was PBMCs. All receptors derive from a young man in good health and CMV-seronegative.

The chain is built from TRBV5-6 and TRBJ1-5; no reliable D call. The CDR3 is made up of 16 amino acids. Germline V gives CDR1 SGHDT, CDR2 YYEEEE. Trimming cost V 2 bases and J 0 bases, with 12 bases left between them. As DNA, the CDR3 is TGTGCCAGCAGCTTTGGTGGGGAGTATAGCAATCAGCCCCAGCATTTT. This sequence encodes CASSFGGEYSNQPQHF. Variable domain in full (rest from reference TRBV5-6 and TRBJ1-5): DAGVTQSPTHLIKTRGQQVTLRCSPKSGHDTVSWYQQALGQGPQFIFQYYEEEERQRGNFPDRFSGHQFPNYSSELNVNALLLGDSALYLCASSFGGEYSNQPQHFGDGTRLSIL.

Turning to this clone: The sample contains more than one DNA sequence encoding this CDR3. The chain couples TRBV2 to TRBJ2-7, with 8 bases aligning to TRBD1. J lost 0 bases, V lost 2 bases, and 6 bases had no gene match. The length of the CDR3 is 16 residues. CDR1 is SNHLY, CDR2 FYNNEI, per germline. The CDR3 protein is CASSETLGQASYEQYF. Here the CDR3 DNA reads TGTGCCAGCAGTGAAACGTTGGGACAGGCCTCCTACGAGCAGTACTTC.

J is TRBJ2-5 and V is TRBV6-1; 7 bases match TRBD1. Germline V gene data show CDR1 as MNHNS and CDR2 as SASEGT. J was trimmed by 5 bases and V by 8 bases; bases with no gene match: 11. CDR3 length: 14 residues. The CDR3 here is CASRKRGPGETQYF. The CDR3 DNA sequence: TGTGCCAGCCGGAAGAGGGGGCCGGGGGAGACCCAGTACTTC.